Included here is one TCR beta chain sequence, with context. This clonotype has more than one count but fewer than ten. What this receptor recognizes is not known. Base-call qualities are not available, and no considerably larger clone is one nucleotide away. The CDR3 goes from the cysteine to the phenylalanine over 17 residues. The entry retains the CDR3 DNA only, 51 bases that are in frame from base 1. Ends trimmed: V by 3 bases, J by 10 bases; bases unmatched to a gene: 17. CDR1 and CDR2 were assigned from the germline V gene (reference sequence) as MNHEY and SMNVEV. This sample is drawn from a study of immune characterization of retroperitoneal liposarcoma (dated 2019 in TCRdb). Library preparation employed PCR. Sequencing instrument: NextSeq 500. TCRdb itself trimmed the public reads at Q25 with fastp, ran MiXCR and retained productive beta chains. Each entry merges the rows of one CDR3 protein and shows their most common DNA and genes. The sample contains 1,500 or so distinct CDR3 sequences, roughly 48% of them found a single time. The biggest ten clones account for 30% to 35% of the sample.

The chain links TRBV27 with TRBJ2-1; 8 bases in the junction line up with TRBD1. The sequence derives from a female donor with retroperitoneal liposarcoma. The source material was tumor tissue. The nucleotides are TGTGCCAGCAGTTTTCAGGCAGGGACAGGAATTTCCTACGAGCAGTTCTTC. It encodes CASSFQAGTGISYEQFF.